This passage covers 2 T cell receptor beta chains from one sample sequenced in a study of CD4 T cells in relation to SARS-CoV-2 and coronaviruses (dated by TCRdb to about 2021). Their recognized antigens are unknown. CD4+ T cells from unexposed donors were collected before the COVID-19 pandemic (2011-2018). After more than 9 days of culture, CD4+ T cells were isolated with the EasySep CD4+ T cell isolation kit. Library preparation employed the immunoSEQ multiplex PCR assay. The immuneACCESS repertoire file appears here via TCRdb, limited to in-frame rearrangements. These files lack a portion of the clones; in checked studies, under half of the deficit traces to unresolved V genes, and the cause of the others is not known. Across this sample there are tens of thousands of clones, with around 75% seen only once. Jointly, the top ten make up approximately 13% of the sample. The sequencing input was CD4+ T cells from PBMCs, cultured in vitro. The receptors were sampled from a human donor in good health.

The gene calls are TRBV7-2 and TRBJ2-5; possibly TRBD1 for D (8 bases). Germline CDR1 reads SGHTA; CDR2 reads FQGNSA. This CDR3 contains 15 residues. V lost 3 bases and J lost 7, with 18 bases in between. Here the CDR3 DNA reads TGTGCCAGCAGCTTGGGGCATACAGGGGGGGCGACCCAGTACTTC. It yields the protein CASSLGHTGGATQYF.

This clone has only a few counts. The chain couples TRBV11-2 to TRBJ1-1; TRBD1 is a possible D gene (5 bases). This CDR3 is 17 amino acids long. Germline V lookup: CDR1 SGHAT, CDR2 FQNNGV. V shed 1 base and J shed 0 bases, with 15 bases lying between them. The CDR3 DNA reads TGTGCCAGCAGCTTAGTAGGGGCAGGCAGCATGAACACTGAAGCTTTCTTT. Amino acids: CASSLVGAGSMNTEAFF. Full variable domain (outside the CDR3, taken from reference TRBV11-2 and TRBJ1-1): EAGVAQSPRYKIIEKRQSVAFWCNPISGHATLYWYQQILGQGPKLLIQFQNNGVVDDSQLPKDRFSAERLKGVDSTLKIQPAKLEDSAVYLCASSLVGAGSMNTEAFFGQGTRLTVV.